The T cell receptor beta chain under discussion was sequenced for a study of blood T cells in healthy people across ages. Findings and limits, study-wide: Nothing was known about donor CMV status, and this possibly confounded expanded clonotype changes. Higher diversity and more naive CD4+ cells were features of long-lived donors, compared to aged donors.

There are a few counts of this clonotype. Antigen: not known. Next came a second PCR, run for roughly 7 to 12 cycles, which used a sample-barcoded 5' primer along with a J-beta primer mix. TCRdb re-derived calls from the 5' RACE reads in MiXCR, one entry per CDR3 protein. The sample holds fewer than 800,000 distinct CDR3 sequences, roughly 32% seen once. Healthy Russian Caucasian donors spanned ages about 6 to 100 years. Donors gave around 9.3 milliliters of peripheral blood apiece. The CDR3 runs to 14 residues. Germline lookup yields CDR1 MNHEY and CDR2 SVGEGT. Between the trimmed V and J ends, which lost 7 bases and 4 bases, there was a span of 14 bases.

Sequences were obtained from blood. The V call is TRBV6-2 or TRBV6-3, the J call TRBJ1-5; weak D call: TRBD1 (6 bases). The TCR comes from a woman of 80 years or more in good health. DNA of the CDR3: TGTGCCAGCACCGGGACAAACCCTAATCAGCCCCAGCATTTT. The encoded protein is CASTGTNPNQPQHF.